A single sample is the source of the 16 T cell receptor beta chains below, sequenced in a study of T-cell reconstitution after alpha-beta-depleted transplantation in children. Unique molecular identifiers were incorporated during preparation of the TCRbeta library. TCRdb fed the PCR reads into MiXCR, producing one record per CDR3 protein. The sample contains about 300,000 distinct CDR3 sequences, almost 8% of which appear only once. No antigens are known for them. Notes on the study in general: Counts and diversity of T cells one year after transplant came mostly from newly produced T cells.

This material consisted of peripheral blood, taken 360 days after TCRalphabeta/CD19-depleted stem cell transplant. The receptor set was obtained from a female patient younger than 10 who had a stem cell transplant for Fanconi anemia, so the T cells may come from the graft donor.

Many counts were recorded for this clonotype. The chain links TRBV29-1 to TRBJ1-1; possible D gene TRBD1, 6 bases. CDR3 length equals 11 residues. Trimming took off 4 bases at V and 10 bases at J, with 13 bases between the two ends. In germline, CDR1 is SQVTM, CDR2 ANQGSEA. Here the CDR3 DNA reads TGCAGCGTTGTACAGGGTATAGGAGCTTTCTTT. Translated: CSVVQGIGAFF.

The V gene is TRBV19, the J gene TRBJ2-7, with TRBD2 as a possible D gene (6 bases). Between the trimmed V and J ends, which lost 3 bases and 3 bases, there was a span of 12 bases. The CDR3 is made up of 14 amino acids. Per the germline V gene, CDR1 is LNHDA and CDR2 is SQIVND (reference sequence). Written as DNA, the CDR3 is TGTGCCAGTAGTATCAGAGGGACTTTCTACGAGCAGTACTTC. Amino acid sequence: CASSIRGTFYEQYF.

This clonotype appeared a few times. This rearrangement joins TRBV28 to TRBJ1-2; D perhaps matches TRBD1 (5 bases). V gave up 1 base and J gave up 4 bases, with 10 bases separating them. The CDR3 spans 14 residues. Germline assignment: CDR1 MDHEN and CDR2 SYDVKM. CDR3 protein: CASSLSTAVYGYTF. The CDR3 nucleotides are TGTGCCAGCAGTTTATCGACAGCGGTCTATGGCTACACCTTC.

The CDR3 sequence: CASSFRGDRGEAFF. The CDR3 DNA sequence: TGCGCCAGCAGCTTTAGAGGAGATAGGGGCGAAGCTTTCTTT. The chain links TRBV5-1 to TRBJ1-1; D is possibly TRBD1 (5 bases). The germline V and J ends were trimmed by 2 bases and 8 bases, with 16 bases remaining between them. Germline lookup yields CDR1 SGHRS and CDR2 YFSETQ. The CDR3 contains 14 residues. Looking up the rest from reference TRBV5-1 and TRBJ1-1 gives the full variable domain: KAGVTQTPRYLIKTRGQQVTLSCSPISGHRSVSWYQQTPGQGLQFLFEYFSETQRNKGNFPGRFSGRQFSNSRSEMNVSTLELGDSALYLCASSFRGDRGEAFFGQGTRLTVV.

This clonotype was detected many times. The V and J genes are TRBV12-3 or TRBV12-4 and TRBJ2-7; no definite D call. V shed 1 base and J shed 2 bases, with 9 bases lying between them. The length of the CDR3 is 14 residues. The CDR3: CASSLGVNAYEQYF. DNA of the CDR3: TGTGCCAGCAGTTTAGGGGTAAACGCCTACGAGCAGTACTTC.

This clonotype was seen at least ten times. CDR3 sequence (DNA): TGTGCCAGCAGTCCCCGTGACGAGCAATACAATGAGCAGTTCTTC. It yields the protein CASSPRDEQYNEQFF. The chain has TRBV28 and TRBJ2-1; no firm D call. Germline values: CDR1 MDHEN, CDR2 SYDVKM. Trimming left V 5 bases short and J 4 bases short, with 15 bases between. CDR3 length: 15 amino acids. Based on the CDR3 plus reference TRBV28 and TRBJ2-1, the full variable domain is DVKVTQSSRYLVKRTGEKVFLECVQDMDHENMFWYRQDPGLGLRLIYFSYDVKMKEKGDIPEGYSVSREKKERFSLILESASTNQTSMYLCASSPRDEQYNEQFFGPGTRLTVL.

This chain uses TRBV6-1 with TRBJ2-1; no clear D. This CDR3 region has 13 residues. The germline V and J ends were trimmed by 5 bases and 9 bases, with 14 bases remaining between them. CDR1 and CDR2 (germline): MNHNS, SASEGT. CDR3 sequence reads: CASSPGPVGEQFF. Written as DNA, the CDR3 is TGTGCCAGCAGTCCAGGACCTGTAGGTGAGCAGTTCTTC.

This clonotype has only a few counts. The chain joins TRBV6-5 to TRBJ1-5, with D possibly being TRBD1 (6 bases). Trimming took off 6 bases at V and 4 bases at J, with 13 bases between the two ends. CDR1 and CDR2 (germline): MNHEY, SVGAGI. This CDR3 contains 14 residues. The CDR3 nucleotides are TGTGCCAGCAGGGCATCAGGGGTTAATCAGCCCCAGCATTTT. It codes for CASRASGVNQPQHF.

This clonotype was seen ten or more times. The V and J genes are TRBV6-1 and TRBJ1-2, with 9 bases matching TRBD1. Germline values: CDR1 MNHNS, CDR2 SASEGT. The J segment lost 3 bases and the V segment lost 7 bases, leaving 9 bases of the junction unmatched. The CDR3 length is 15 residues. This CDR3 reads CASNQWDRADYGYTF. The CDR3, as DNA: TGTGCCAGCAATCAATGGGACAGGGCGGACTATGGCTACACCTTC.

This clonotype was counted only a few times. The gene calls are TRBV6-5 and TRBJ1-2; D remains ambiguous. The germline V gene has CDR1 MNHEY and CDR2 SVGAGI. Trimming pared 8 bases from V and 7 bases from J, leaving 14 bases between. This CDR3 comprises 12 residues. As DNA, the CDR3 is TGTGCCAGCGGTGGGTTAGTTCCTGGCTACACCTTC. Protein sequence: CASGGLVPGYTF.

This clonotype was observed many times. This chain connects TRBV9 to TRBJ2-5; maybe TRBD2 (5 bases). The CDR3 runs to 11 residues. The V gene's germline CDR1 is SGDLS and CDR2 YYNGEE. V was shortened by 7 bases and J by 4 bases, with 8 bases between the two germline ends. CDR3 DNA: TGTGCCAGCGGCGGGTCAGAGACCCAGTACTTC. It translates to CASGGSETQYF.

The chain links TRBV7-2 to TRBJ2-1; perhaps TRBD2 as D (5 bases). The V end was cut by 8 bases, the J end by 2 bases, with 16 bases between. The CDR3 length is 15 residues. Germline V gene lookup returns CDR1 SGHTA and CDR2 FQGNSA. The CDR3 loop is CASGTRGRPYNEQFF. The CDR3 region has the DNA TGTGCCAGCGGTACGAGAGGGCGCCCCTACAATGAGCAGTTCTTC.

This clonotype showed up many times. The chain combines TRBV20-1 with TRBJ2-1; 7 positions agree with TRBD2. This CDR3 contains 15 residues. Trimming at V came to 3 bases and at J to 0 bases, leaving 5 bases not matched to a gene. CDR1 is DFQATT and CDR2 is SNEGSKA in the germline V gene (reference sequence). This CDR3 is CSARIGTTSYNEQFF. For the CDR3, the DNA is TGCAGTGCTAGGATCGGGACTACCTCCTACAATGAGCAGTTCTTC.

At least ten counts were recorded for this clonotype. V usage is TRBV3-1 and J usage is TRBJ1-1; a possible D gene is TRBD1 (6 bases). Trimming left V 4 bases short and J 4 bases short, with 13 bases between. The CDR3 is made up of 14 amino acids. Germline V gene lookup returns CDR1 LGHDT and CDR2 YNNKEL (reference sequence). The CDR3 protein is CASSRDTGSTEAFF. CDR3 DNA sequence: TGTGCCAGCAGCCGAGACACAGGGAGCACTGAAGCTTTCTTT.

This clonotype was seen ten or more times. V gene TRBV12-3 or TRBV12-4 combines with J gene TRBJ2-6; TRBD2 is a possible D gene (5 bases). V dropped 2 bases and J dropped 2 bases, with 13 bases sitting between them. This CDR3 has 17 residues. The DNA of the CDR3 is TGTGCCAGCAGTTTAATGGTGACCGGGACTGGGGCCAACGTCCTGACTTTC. It translates to CASSLMVTGTGANVLTF.

This clonotype has a count of ten or more. The chain uses TRBV2 and TRBJ2-5; D not certain. CDR3 size: 13 residues. Trimming left V 5 bases short and J 5 bases short, with 12 bases between. CDR1 is SNHLY, CDR2 FYNNEI, per germline. CDR3 coding DNA: TGTGCCAGCAGTTGGGGAATCGGTGAGACCCAGTACTTC. Its protein is CASSWGIGETQYF.